This entry describes one T cell receptor (beta chain). The target antigen is unknown. The data originate from a study of post-analysis software for immune sequencing data. Carried by the TCR beta cDNA libraries were unique molecular identifiers. The yield from about 1 to 10 million T cells was 500,000 or so cDNA molecules in total. TCRdb re-derived calls from the PCR reads in MiXCR, one entry per CDR3 protein. In the table there are about 810,000 distinct CDR3 sequences, roughly half of which are singletons. The V gene's germline CDR1 is MNHEY and CDR2 SVGAGI. The V segment lost 4 bases and the J segment 4 bases; nucleotides outside the gene matches: 5. CDR3 length: 15 residues. Study observations and caveats: Batch-matched samples strongly co-clustered by F measure. Comparison of patients with controls showed a handful of TRBV segments more frequent in patients, TRBV5-6, TRBV5-1 and TRBV20-1 among them. When compared against controls, multiple sclerosis patients showed significantly lower normalized Chao1 diversity.

The sequence came from a girl under 18 with multiple sclerosis. The source material was blood. This chain uses TRBV6-5 with TRBJ2-3; 10 positions agree with TRBD2. DNA of the CDR3: TGTGCCAGCAGTTTAACTAGCGGGACCCCAGATACGCAGTATTTT. This translates into CASSLTSGTPDTQYF.